A selection of T cell receptor beta chains follows, all from one sample in a study of CD4+ T cells in melanoma. Using immunoSEQ multiplex PCR, the repertoire was profiled, and TCRdb retains in-frame clones only, with some absent. The profile shows about 50,000 clones, roughly 87% of them singletons. The material sequenced was peripheral blood. These receptors all stem from a human donor with melanoma. Each CDR3 is given with its conserved first and last residue. The D gene is left open where the match is weak.

TRBD1 | TRBJ2-5 | 15 | TRBV5-4 | CASSQGQGTQETQYF | TGTGCCAGCAGCCAAGGACAGGGGACGCAAGAGACCCAGTACTTC
TRBD1 | TRBJ2-7 | 15 | TRBV7-9 | CASSTPGQVPYEQYF | TGTGCCAGCAGCACTCCGGGACAGGTGCCCTACGAGCAGTACTTC
TRBD1 | TRBJ1-6 | 14 | TRBV28 | CASRPGQVFSPLHF | TGTGCCAGCAGACCGGGACAGGTCTTTTCACCCCTCCACTTT
- | TRBJ1-3 | 15 | TRBV7-2 | CASSLQGLSGNTIYF | TGTGCCAGCAGCTTACAGGGACTCTCTGGAAACACCATATATTTT
- | TRBJ1-5 | 15 | TRBV15 | CATSPAGYSNQPQHF | TGTGCCACCAGTCCCGCTGGTTACAGCAATCAGCCCCAGCATTTT
- | TRBJ2-7 | 15 | TRBV6-6 | CASSYSLDSAYEQYF | TGTGCCAGCAGTTACTCCCTGGACAGCGCCTACGAGCAGTACTTC
TRBD1 | TRBJ1-2 | 12 | TRBV29-1 | CSVETGVDGYTF | TGCAGCGTTGAGACAGGGGTCGATGGCTACACCTTC
TRBD1 | TRBJ2-5 | 13 | TRBV5-4 | CASSLRGQQTQYF | TGTGCCAGCAGCCTTCGGGGACAGCAGACCCAGTACTTC
- | TRBJ2-7 | 12 | TRBV6-5 | CASSYPGYEQYF | TGTGCCAGCAGTTACCCTGGCTACGAGCAGTACTTC
- | TRBJ2-7 | 13 | TRBV4-3 | CASGLGKAYEQYF | TGCGCCAGCGGTTTGGGGAAAGCCTACGAGCAGTACTTC
- | TRBJ1-6 | 14 | TRBV6-4 | CASSADMGGSPLHF | TGTGCCAGCAGCGCCGACATGGGGGGATCACCCCTCCACTTT
- | TRBJ1-5 | 17 | TRBV27 | CASSLSPPQGKNQPQHF | TGTGCCAGCAGTTTATCCCCGCCCCAGGGGAAAAATCAGCCCCAGCATTTT
- | TRBJ2-7 | 13 | TRBV2 | CASRRVGDYEQYF | TGTGCCAGCAGGAGGGTGGGAGACTACGAGCAGTACTTC
- | TRBJ1-2 | 13 | TRBV5-6 | CASSSLGTYGYTF | TGTGCCAGCAGCTCTTTAGGGACCTATGGCTACACCTTC
- | TRBJ1-6 | 13 | TRBV6-5 | CASSYTSFRPLHF | TGTGCCAGCAGTTACACCTCCTTTAGACCCCTCCACTTT
TRBD1 | TRBJ1-6 | 15 | TRBV14 | CASSQLGQGNSPLHF | TGTGCCAGCAGCCAACTGGGACAGGGCAATTCACCCCTCCACTTT
- | TRBJ2-2 | 15 | TRBV7-2 | CASSLRQRSTGELFF | TGTGCCAGCAGCTTAAGACAGAGATCCACCGGGGAGCTGTTTTTT